Described below is a single TCR beta chain sequence and its context. This record comes from a study of CD8 T cells in Susac syndrome. Germline CDR1 reads MNHEY; CDR2 reads SMNVEV (reference sequence). CDR3 length: 14 residues. Trimming took off 2 bases at V and 1 base at J, with 8 bases between the two ends. When the RNA was reverse transcribed, random hexamers were used with an input of 0.5 to 1 ug. One entry per CDR3 protein, called by TCRdb with MiXCR from the immunoSEQ multiplex PCR reads. The sample holds about 110,000 distinct CDR3 sequences, roughly 95% seen once. This receptor was identified in a human donor with Susac syndrome. The chain couples TRBV27 to TRBJ2-5; D is undetermined. The specimen was CD8+ T cells from PBMCs. Here the CDR3 reads CASSLSNLQETQYF. The CDR3 region has the DNA TGTGCCAGCAGTTTAAGTAACCTCCAAGAGACCCAGTACTTC.